The 23 T cell receptor beta chains reported below all come from one sample, sequenced in a study of regulatory T cells in long-lasting Graves disease. Building the TCR beta libraries relied on iRepertoire HTBI primers, and CDR3 regions underwent Arm-PCR. Using its own MiXCR run on the multiplex PCR reads, TCRdb lists one record per CDR3 protein. The table has 350,000 to 550,000 distinct CDR3 sequences, about 17% seen once. As to time point: newly diagnosed GD, antithyroid drugs for less than 3 months. The TCR library was made from RNA that had been extracted from PBMCs in TRIzol. The data also belong to a second study, concerning T cells in Graves' hyperthyroidism and ophthalmopathy.

The sequencing used peripheral blood mononuclear cells (PBMCs), collected at new diagnosis, from a patient treated with antithyroid drugs. These receptors came from a woman aged 18-29 years with Graves disease.

This clonotype was observed many times. V usage is TRBV7-2 and J usage is TRBJ1-1; a weak D match, TRBD1 (5 bases). The CDR3 is 16 amino acids. Looked up from germline, CDR1 is SGHTA and CDR2 is FQGNSA. Trimming left V 1 base short and J 10 bases short, with 22 bases between. CDR3 nucleotides: TGTGCCAGCAGCTTAGTAGGTCTAGGACAACTTTTTGGAGCTTTCTTT. Its translation: CASSLVGLGQLFGAFF. Drawing the rest from reference TRBV7-2 and TRBJ1-1, the complete variable domain is GAGVSQSPSNKVTEKGKDVELRCDPISGHTALYWYRQSLGQGLEFLIYFQGNSAPDKSGLPSDRFSAERTGGSVSTLTIQRTQQEDSAVYLCASSLVGLGQLFGAFFGQGTRLTVV.

This clonotype was counted at least ten times. The chain couples TRBV12-3 or TRBV12-4 to TRBJ2-1; 8 nucleotides agree with TRBD2. With 5 bases clipped from V and 0 bases from J, the junction kept 6 bases outside the gene matches. CDR3 length equals 16 residues. CDR3 DNA sequence: TGTGCCAGCAGTCGAGAGCGGGGGAGCTCCTACAATGAGCAGTTCTTC. The encoded protein is CASSRERGSSYNEQFF.

This clonotype was observed many times. This chain connects TRBV6-5 to TRBJ2-2, with a weak D call TRBD2 (6 bases). The germline gives CDR1 MNHEY, CDR2 SVGAGI. V lost 2 bases, J lost 6 bases, and 10 bases lay in between. This CDR3 contains 14 residues. CDR3 sequence: CASSYGTWAGELFF. The CDR3 DNA reads as TGTGCCAGCAGTTACGGGACTTGGGCCGGGGAGCTGTTTTTT.

This clonotype was observed at least ten times. The chain recombines TRBV6-5 with TRBJ2-7; D may correspond to TRBD1 or TRBD2 (5 bases each). There are 15 residues in the CDR3. The germline gives CDR1 MNHEY, CDR2 SVGAGI. V gave up 2 bases and J gave up 6 bases, with 17 bases separating them. The CDR3, as DNA: TGTGCCAGCAGTTACGGAGGACCCGGGGCCCCCGAGCAGTACTTC. It specifies CASSYGGPGAPEQYF.

The table lists this clonotype with a few counts. The chain is built from TRBV14 and TRBJ2-5; 9 bases are a match to TRBD2. This CDR3 has 15 residues. Germline lookup yields CDR1 SGHDN and CDR2 FVKESK. The ends lost 5 bases at V and 3 bases at J; junction bases unmatched: 7. CDR3 nucleotide sequence: TGTGCCAGCAGCACTCTAGCGGGAAACGAAGAGACCCAGTACTTC. This translates into CASSTLAGNEETQYF.

This clonotype was counted between two and nine times. CDR3 protein: CASSFTGVHYNEQFF. The CDR3 DNA sequence: TGTGCCAGCAGTTTTACGGGAGTCCACTACAATGAGCAGTTCTTC. The chain uses TRBV6-5 and TRBJ2-1; D may be TRBD2 (6 bases). V dropped 4 bases and J dropped 3 bases, with 13 bases sitting between them. The germline V gene has CDR1 MNHEY and CDR2 SVGAGI. This CDR3 contains 15 residues.

This clonotype was seen repeatedly, ten times or more. The V call is TRBV29-1, the J call TRBJ2-3, with TRBD1 as a possible D gene (6 bases). Trimming shortened V by 7 bases and J by 6 bases, and 11 bases separated the two germline ends. Germline CDR1 and CDR2: SQVTM and ANQGSEA. The CDR3 covers 11 residues. The CDR3 here is CSDLQGDTQYF. The CDR3 coding sequence is TGCAGCGACCTACAGGGTGATACGCAGTATTTT.

This clonotype was picked up many times. The chain couples TRBV6-1 to TRBJ2-1; TRBD1 agrees at 11 bases. The CDR3 is 15 amino acids. CDR1 and CDR2 (germline): MNHNS, SASEGT. V was pared by 7 bases and J by 6 bases, with 8 bases of the junction left unmatched. The CDR3 DNA reads TGTGCCAGCAATCCGGGGGGACAGGGGGTCAATGAGCAGTTCTTC. Translation gives CASNPGGQGVNEQFF.

Many counts were recorded for this clonotype. The CDR3 loop reads CASSEGGGYAFF. DNA of the CDR3: TGTGCCAGCAGTGAAGGGGGGGGATACGCTTTCTTT. The V call is TRBV2, the J call TRBJ1-1; D possibly corresponds to TRBD1 (5 bases). Trimming cost V 1 base and J 11 bases, with 11 bases left between them. This CDR3 contains 12 residues. Looked up from germline, CDR1 is SNHLY and CDR2 is FYNNEI.

This clonotype appeared many times. V is TRBV11-2 and J is TRBJ2-7; 8 bases are a match to TRBD2. Germline V gene data show CDR1 as SGHAT and CDR2 as FQNNGV. CDR3 length: 17 amino acids. The junction had 16 bases not matched to a gene; V was cut back by 3 bases and J by 6 bases. CDR3 sequence reads: CASSLNWSGTRGREQYF. The CDR3 coding sequence is TGTGCCAGCAGCTTGAATTGGTCCGGGACTAGAGGGCGCGAGCAGTACTTC.

This chain links TRBV7-9 with TRBJ2-2; 10 nucleotides agree with TRBD2. The ends lost 5 bases at V and 2 bases at J; junction bases unmatched: 8. This CDR3 contains 17 residues. Per the germline V gene, CDR1 is SEHNR and CDR2 is FQNEAQ (reference sequence). CDR3 coding DNA: TGTGCCAGCAGCCACCTTACTAGCGGGACTAACACCGGGGAGCTGTTTTTT. This encodes CASSHLTSGTNTGELFF.

V usage is TRBV10-3 and J usage is TRBJ2-1; 7 bases line up with TRBD2. The CDR3 consists of 14 residues. Germline assignment: CDR1 ENHRY and CDR2 SYGVKD. V shed 7 bases, J shed 4 bases, and the junction held 7 bases outside the gene matches. The CDR3 spells CAIMGGKGYNEQFF. DNA of the CDR3: TGTGCCATCATGGGAGGGAAGGGATACAATGAGCAGTTCTTC.

A word on this clonotype: At one of its ends the junction is not consistent with the germline gene, which may arise from a read error. The chain couples TRBV7-6 to TRBJ2-2; 9 positions agree with TRBD1. The CDR3 loop spans 19 amino acids. Germline CDR1 is SGHVS and CDR2 is FNYEAQ. The CDR3, as DNA: TGTGCCAGCAGCTTAGATAGTCGTCCGGGGACAGGGAACACCTGGGAGCTGTTTTTT. Its protein is CASSLDSRPGTGNTWELFF.

The chain joins TRBV12-3 or TRBV12-4 to TRBJ2-7; D is possibly TRBD1 (6 bases). The CDR3 is 13 residues long. Trimming stripped 3 bases from V and 5 bases from J, with 11 bases between. The CDR3 DNA reads TGTGCCAGCAGTTTCACAGGGTTGGACGAGCAGTACTTC. It encodes CASSFTGLDEQYF.

The rearrangement joins TRBV10-2 to TRBJ1-1; D ambiguous. From germline, CDR1 is WSHSY and CDR2 SAAADI. The V gene lost 8 bases and the J gene lost 11 bases, with 21 bases spanning the gap. This CDR3 comprises 13 residues. For the CDR3, the DNA is TGCGCCAGCGGGGTTGGTTCCGGGAGGGAGGCTTTCTTT. Protein sequence: CASGVGSGREAFF.

In DNA, the CDR3 is TGTGCCAGTAGTATGCAGGACAAAACAGGGGGAAAACTGTTTTTT. Its translation is CASSMQDKTGGKLFF. This chain joins TRBV19 and TRBJ1-4; 8 bases agree with TRBD1. The CDR3 consists of 15 residues. V was pared by 3 bases and J by 10 bases, with 10 bases of the junction left unmatched. Germline V gives CDR1 LNHDA, CDR2 SQIVND (reference sequence).

Many counts were recorded for this clonotype. The chain is built from TRBV6-2 or TRBV6-3 and TRBJ1-5, with a tentative D call TRBD1 (6 bases). Germline V gene lookup returns CDR1 MNHEY and CDR2 SVGEGT. V was pared by 8 bases and J by 3 bases, with 17 bases between. This CDR3 is built from 15 residues. The CDR3 spells CASGSAGEDNQPQHF. The CDR3 nucleotides read TGTGCCAGCGGCTCGGCAGGGGAAGACAATCAGCCCCAGCATTTT.

Many counts were recorded for this clonotype. The chain uses TRBV5-1 and TRBJ1-5; D gene uncertain. Deletions cut 1 base from V and 6 bases from J, with 14 bases between. This CDR3 region has 15 residues. Germline V lookup: CDR1 SGHRS, CDR2 YFSETQ. DNA of the CDR3: TGCGCCAGCAGCTTGTGGGGAGGTGAAAGTCAGCCCCAGCATTTT. Translated, it gives CASSLWGGESQPQHF.

The chain combines TRBV6-1 with TRBJ1-1; no definite D call. Between the trimmed V and J ends, which lost 6 bases and 3 bases, there was a span of 17 bases. The germline V gene has CDR1 MNHNS and CDR2 SASEGT. This CDR3 has 15 amino acids. This CDR3 reads CASSQDPKADTEAFF. In DNA form, the CDR3 reads TGTGCCAGCAGCCAGGACCCTAAGGCGGACACTGAAGCTTTCTTT.

The table lists this clonotype with many counts. CDR3 sequence (DNA): TGCAGTGCTAGAGATCCCCGGACCCCCCTAAGCGGGGATACGCAGTATTTT. Encoded protein: CSARDPRTPLSGDTQYF. The chain uses TRBV20-1 and TRBJ2-3; D may be TRBD2 (6 bases). The CDR3 runs to 17 residues. Germline V gives CDR1 DFQATT, CDR2 SNEGSKA (reference sequence). The ends were cut back, 0 bases at V and 6 bases at J, with 22 bases in the middle.

V is TRBV5-4 and J is TRBJ1-1; D is perhaps TRBD1 (6 bases). There are 13 residues in the CDR3. V was cut by 4 bases and J by 7 bases, with 14 bases left in between. From germline, CDR1 is SGHNT and CDR2 YYREEE (reference sequence). CDR3 in DNA: TGTGCCAGCAGCCAAACGGGGGCTTATGAAGCTTTCTTT. Its translation is CASSQTGAYEAFF.

This clonotype was counted ten times or more. This rearrangement joins TRBV10-3 to TRBJ2-5, with D perhaps TRBD2 (6 bases). Germline V lookup: CDR1 ENHRY, CDR2 SYGVKD. V lost 2 bases and J 0 bases, leaving 16 bases between the germline ends. This CDR3 has 17 amino acids. This chain's CDR3 is CAISEGLASGYQETQYF. The CDR3 DNA sequence: TGTGCCATCAGTGAGGGTCTAGCGAGCGGCTACCAAGAGACCCAGTACTTC.

This clonotype was found many times. The V gene is TRBV20-1, the J gene TRBJ2-1; 10 nucleotides agree with TRBD2. Germline-derived CDR1 and CDR2 are DFQATT and SNEGSKA (reference sequence). The CDR3 sequence is 16 residues long. J gave up 6 bases and V 5 bases, and 13 bases lay outside the gene matches. The CDR3 region has the DNA TGCAGTGCTGGGTGGCCTCTAGCGGGGGAGCTCAATGAGCAGTTCTTC. This gives the protein CSAGWPLAGELNEQFF.